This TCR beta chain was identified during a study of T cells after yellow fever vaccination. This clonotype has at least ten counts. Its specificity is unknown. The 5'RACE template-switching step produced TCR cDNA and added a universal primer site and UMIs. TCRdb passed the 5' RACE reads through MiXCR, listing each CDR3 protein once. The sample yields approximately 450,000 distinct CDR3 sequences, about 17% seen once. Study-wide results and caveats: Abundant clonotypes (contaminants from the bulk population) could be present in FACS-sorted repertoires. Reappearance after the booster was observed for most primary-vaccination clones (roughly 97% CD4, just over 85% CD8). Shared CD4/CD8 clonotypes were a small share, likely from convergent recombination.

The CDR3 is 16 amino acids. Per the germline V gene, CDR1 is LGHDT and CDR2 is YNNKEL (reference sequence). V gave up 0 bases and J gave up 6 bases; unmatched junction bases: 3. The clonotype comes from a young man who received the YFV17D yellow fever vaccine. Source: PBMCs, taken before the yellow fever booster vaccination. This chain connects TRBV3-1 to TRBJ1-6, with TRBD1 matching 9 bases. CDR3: CASSQEGTGTNSPLHF. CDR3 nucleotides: TGTGCCAGCAGCCAAGAAGGGACAGGGACTAATTCACCCCTCCACTTT.